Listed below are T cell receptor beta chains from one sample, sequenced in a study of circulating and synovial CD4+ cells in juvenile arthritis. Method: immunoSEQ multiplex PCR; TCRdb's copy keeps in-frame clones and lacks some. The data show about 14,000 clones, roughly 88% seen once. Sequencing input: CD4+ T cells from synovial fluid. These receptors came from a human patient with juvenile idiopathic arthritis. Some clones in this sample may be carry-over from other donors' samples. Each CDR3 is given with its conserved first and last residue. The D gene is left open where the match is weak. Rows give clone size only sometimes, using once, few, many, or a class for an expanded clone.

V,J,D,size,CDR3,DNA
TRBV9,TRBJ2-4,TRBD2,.,CASSAGLAGNIQYF,TGTGCCAGCAGCGCGGGACTAGCGGGGAACATTCAGTACTTC
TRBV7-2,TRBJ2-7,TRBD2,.,CASSSTSGGPHEQYF,TGTGCCAGCAGCTCTACTAGCGGGGGCCCCCACGAGCAGTACTTC
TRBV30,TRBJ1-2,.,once,CTWSVRTGDGYTF,TGTACCTGGAGTGTTCGGACGGGGGATGGCTACACCTTC
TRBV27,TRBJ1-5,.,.,CASCPFAGGQPQHF,TGTGCCAGCTGTCCTTTTGCGGGAGGTCAGCCCCAGCATTTT
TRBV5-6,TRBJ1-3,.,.,CASSFGGAGNTIYF,TGTGCCAGCAGCTTCGGGGGTGCCGGAAACACCATATATTTT
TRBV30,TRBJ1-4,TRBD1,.,CAWSPIGQGLNEKLFF,TGTGCCTGGAGTCCAATTGGACAGGGATTGAATGAAAAACTGTTTTTT
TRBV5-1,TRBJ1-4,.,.,CASSLEAGGVYEKLFF,TGCGCCAGCAGCTTGGAGGCGGGGGGCGTGTATGAAAAACTGTTTTTT
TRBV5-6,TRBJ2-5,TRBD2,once,CASSLWGGETQYF,TGTGCCAGCAGCTTGTGGGGGGGGGAGACCCAGTACTTC
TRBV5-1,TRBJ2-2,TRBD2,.,CASSLPSGGTTGELFF,TGCGCCAGCAGCTTGCCTAGCGGGGGCACTACCGGGGAGCTGTTTTTT
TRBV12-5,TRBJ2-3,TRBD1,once,CASGDFGGTGIFATQYF,TGTGCTAGTGGGGACTTTGGAGGGACAGGGATATTTGCTACGCAGTATTTT
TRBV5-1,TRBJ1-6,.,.,CASSLERQENNSPLHF,TGCGCCAGCAGCTTGGAGCGACAGGAGAATAATTCACCCCTCCACTTT
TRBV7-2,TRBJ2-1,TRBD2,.,CASSFGLAAGNEQFF,TGTGCCAGCAGCTTTGGACTAGCTGCGGGTAATGAGCAGTTCTTC
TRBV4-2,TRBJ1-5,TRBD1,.,CASSQDGQGVWQPQHF,TGTGCCAGCAGCCAAGATGGACAGGGTGTTTGGCAGCCCCAGCATTTT
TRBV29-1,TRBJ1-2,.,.,CSVGGRDVHGYTF,TGCAGCGTCGGGGGGCGGGACGTCCATGGCTACACCTTC
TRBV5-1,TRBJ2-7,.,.,CASSLGLGDYYEQYF,TGCGCCAGCAGCTTGGGACTAGGTGATTACTACGAGCAGTACTTC
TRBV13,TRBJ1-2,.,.,CASSLNRFGYTF,TGTGCCAGCAGCTTAAACAGGTTTGGCTACACCTTC
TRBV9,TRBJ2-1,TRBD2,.,CASSVGGLAGYNEQFF,TGTGCCAGCAGCGTAGGCGGACTAGCGGGGTACAATGAGCAGTTCTTC
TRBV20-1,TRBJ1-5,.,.,CSARGPRAQHF,TGCAGTGCTAGAGGTCCCAGGGCCCAGCATTTT
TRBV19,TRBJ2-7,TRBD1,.,CASSETGGYEQYF,TGTGCCAGTTCCGAGACAGGGGGCTACGAGCAGTACTTC
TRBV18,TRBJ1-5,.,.,CASSPYGQFNQPQHF,TGTGCCAGCTCACCTTATGGACAGTTCAATCAGCCCCAGCATTTT